Listed here are 12 T cell receptor beta chains from one sample, sequenced in a study of T-cell reconstitution after alpha-beta-depleted transplantation in children. Unique molecular identifiers were used in preparing the TCRbeta library. A single record per CDR3 protein comes from TCRdb applying MiXCR to the PCR reads. The data hold roughly 500,000 distinct CDR3 sequences, with about 11% observed a single time. This material consisted of PBMCs, taken before TCRalphabeta/CD19-depleted stem cell transplant. The receptors were sampled from a child aged 2-15 years with inherited bone marrow failure, due to receive a stem cell transplant.

This clonotype has ten or more counts. The rearrangement joins TRBV19 to TRBJ1-1; D gene ambiguous. The germline gives CDR1 LNHDA, CDR2 SQIVND (reference sequence). Trimming pared 8 bases from V and 5 bases from J, leaving 9 bases between. The CDR3 extends over 11 amino acids. The CDR3 bases are TGTGCCAGTTTCCGGAGGACTGAAGCTTTCTTT. Translation: CASFRRTEAFF.

There are many counts of this clonotype. The chain is built from TRBV7-9 and TRBJ2-3, with D possibly being TRBD1 (6 bases). CDR3 length equals 16 residues. Germline V gene lookup returns CDR1 SEHNR and CDR2 FQNEAQ (reference sequence). V lost 1 base and J lost 3, with 14 bases in between. For the CDR3, the DNA is TGTGCCAGCAGCTTAGAACAGGGCAGTCCAACAGATACGCAGTATTTT. It encodes CASSLEQGSPTDTQYF.

The chain couples TRBV19 to TRBJ1-5, with no clear D. Germline loops: CDR1 LNHDA, CDR2 SQIVND (reference sequence). The CDR3 consists of 14 residues. Between the trimmed V and J ends, which lost 8 bases and 2 bases, there was a span of 13 bases. This CDR3 reads CASDPFDGNQPQHF. Here the CDR3 DNA reads TGTGCCAGTGACCCGTTTGACGGCAATCAGCCCCAGCATTTT.

This clonotype was recorded at least ten times. The chain carries TRBV4-3 and TRBJ1-6; D unresolved. CDR1 is LGHNA and CDR2 is YSLEER in the germline V gene. The germline V and J ends were trimmed by 0 bases and 4 bases, with 13 bases remaining between them. The CDR3 consists of 17 residues. CDR3 sequence: CASSQDDRRAYNSPLHF. In nucleotides, the CDR3 is TGCGCCAGCAGCCAAGATGACCGACGGGCTTATAATTCACCCCTCCACTTT.

This clonotype was counted ten times or more. The chain employs TRBV10-3 and TRBJ2-5, with 7 positions matching TRBD1. V lost 6 bases and J lost 4; bases outside the gene matches: 5. Germline assignment: CDR1 ENHRY and CDR2 SYGVKD. The CDR3 contains 13 residues. DNA for the CDR3: TGTGCCATCAGGCAACAGGGGAGAGAGACCCAGTACTTC. Protein sequence: CAIRQQGRETQYF.

This clonotype was detected ten times or more. The gene calls are TRBV12-3 or TRBV12-4 and TRBJ2-1; 7 nucleotides line up with TRBD2. The CDR3 totals 15 residues. J gave up 12 bases and V 4 bases, and 15 bases lay outside the gene matches. The CDR3 reads CASSSLSPSGLWQFF. Here the CDR3 DNA reads TGTGCCAGCAGTTCTCTGAGTCCTAGCGGTCTATGGCAGTTCTTC.

This clonotype was found a few times. CDR3 sequence: CASRPNRGQGNTEAFF. For the CDR3, the DNA is TGTGCCAGCAGGCCGAATCGAGGACAGGGCAACACTGAAGCTTTCTTT. The chain carries TRBV12-3 or TRBV12-4 and TRBJ1-1; 8 bases are shared with TRBD1. Trimming cost V 6 bases and J 2 bases; bases outside gene matches: 11. The CDR3 sequence is 16 residues long.

This chain links TRBV7-2 with TRBJ2-5; D may be TRBD1 (5 bases). The germline CDR1 and CDR2 sequences are SGHTA and FQGNSA. The CDR3 runs to 12 residues. V was cut by 4 bases and J by 13 bases, with 16 bases left in between. CDR3 region: CASSSQGPKRYF. The CDR3, as DNA: TGTGCCAGCAGCTCCCAGGGTCCCAAGAGGTACTTC.

This chain links TRBV27 with TRBJ2-3; D is uncertain. The V gene lost 0 bases and the J gene lost 2 bases, with 9 bases spanning the gap. Germline CDR1 and CDR2: MNHEY and SMNVEV (reference sequence). CDR3 length equals 15 residues. CDR3 nucleotides: TGTGCCAGCAGTTTATCCGTTTTAGCCACAGATACGCAGTATTTT. This sequence encodes CASSLSVLATDTQYF.

In this sample, this clonotype turned up many times. V and J are TRBV7-8 and TRBJ2-4; D remains ambiguous. Trimming took off 2 bases at V and 0 bases at J, with 17 bases between the two ends. The CDR3 extends over 18 amino acids. Germline CDR1 and CDR2: SGHVS and FQNEAQ. Here the CDR3 reads CASSLYLSQTLAKNIQYF. CDR3 sequence (DNA): TGTGCCAGCAGCTTATATTTGTCCCAAACCCTAGCCAAAAACATTCAGTACTTC.

This clonotype was observed at least ten times. The chain recombines TRBV12-3 or TRBV12-4 with TRBJ1-1; tentatively, D is TRBD1 (5 bases). V was shortened by 6 bases and J by 11 bases, with 16 bases between the two germline ends. The CDR3 consists of 12 residues. This chain's CDR3 is CASSQGVPWAFF. The DNA for the CDR3 is TGTGCCAGCAGCCAGGGAGTACCTTGGGCTTTCTTT.

This clonotype was found many times. The V and J genes are TRBV28 and TRBJ2-5, with D maybe TRBD2 (6 bases). Trimming stripped 7 bases from V and 0 bases from J, with 15 bases between. CDR1 MDHEN and CDR2 SYDVKM come from the germline V gene. This CDR3 region has 15 residues. The chain's CDR3 is CASTTGGMYQETQYF. The CDR3 bases are TGTGCCAGCACCACTGGGGGGATGTACCAAGAGACCCAGTACTTC.